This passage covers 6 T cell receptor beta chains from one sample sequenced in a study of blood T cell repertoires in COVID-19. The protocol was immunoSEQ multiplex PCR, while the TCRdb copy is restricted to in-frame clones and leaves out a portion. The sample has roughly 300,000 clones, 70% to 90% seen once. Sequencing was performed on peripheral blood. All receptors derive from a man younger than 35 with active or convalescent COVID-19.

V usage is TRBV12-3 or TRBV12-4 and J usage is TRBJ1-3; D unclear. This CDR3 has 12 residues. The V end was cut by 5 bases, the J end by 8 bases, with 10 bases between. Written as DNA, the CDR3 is TGTGCCAGCAGTCCCCGCCCGGACACCATATATTTT. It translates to CASSPRPDTIYF.

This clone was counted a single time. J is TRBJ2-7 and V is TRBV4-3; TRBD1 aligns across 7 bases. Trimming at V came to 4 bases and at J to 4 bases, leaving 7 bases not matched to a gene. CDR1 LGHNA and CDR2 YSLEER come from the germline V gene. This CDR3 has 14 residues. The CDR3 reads CASSPGRGSYEQYF. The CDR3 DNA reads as TGCGCCAGCAGCCCAGGCAGGGGGAGTTACGAGCAGTACTTC.

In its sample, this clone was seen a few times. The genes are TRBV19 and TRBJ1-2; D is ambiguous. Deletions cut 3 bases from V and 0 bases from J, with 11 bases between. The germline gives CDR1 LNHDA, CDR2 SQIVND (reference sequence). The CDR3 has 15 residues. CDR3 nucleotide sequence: TGTGCCAGTAGTATCGGGAAAGTTACTAACTATGGCTACACCTTC. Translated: CASSIGKVTNYGYTF. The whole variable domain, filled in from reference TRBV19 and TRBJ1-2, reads DGGITQSPKYLFRKEGQNVTLSCEQNLNHDAMYWYRQDPGQGLRLIYYSQIVNDFQKGDIAEGYSVSREKKESFPLTVTSAQKNPTAFYLCASSIGKVTNYGYTFGSGTRLTVV.

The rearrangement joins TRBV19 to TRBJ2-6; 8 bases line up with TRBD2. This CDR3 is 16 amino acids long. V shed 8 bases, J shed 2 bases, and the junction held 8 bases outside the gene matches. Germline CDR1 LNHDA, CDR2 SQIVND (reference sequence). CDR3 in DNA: TGTGCCAGTGGGGCGGGGGGCCGAACTGGGGCCAACGTCCTGACTTTC. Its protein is CASGAGGRTGANVLTF. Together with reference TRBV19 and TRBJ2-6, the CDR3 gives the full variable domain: DGGITQSPKYLFRKEGQNVTLSCEQNLNHDAMYWYRQDPGQGLRLIYYSQIVNDFQKGDIAEGYSVSREKKESFPLTVTSAQKNPTAFYLCASGAGGRTGANVLTFGAGSRLTVL.

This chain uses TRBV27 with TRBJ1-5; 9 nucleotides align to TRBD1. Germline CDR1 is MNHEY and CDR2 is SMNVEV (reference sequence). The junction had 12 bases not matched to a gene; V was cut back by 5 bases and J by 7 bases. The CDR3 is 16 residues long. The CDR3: CASSPLTGGLRQPQHF. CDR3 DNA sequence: TGTGCCAGCAGTCCACTCACAGGGGGCCTCAGGCAGCCCCAGCATTTT.

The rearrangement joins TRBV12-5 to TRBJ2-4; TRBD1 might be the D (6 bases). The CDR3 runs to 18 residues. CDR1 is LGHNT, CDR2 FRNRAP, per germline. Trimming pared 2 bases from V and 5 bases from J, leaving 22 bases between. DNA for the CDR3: TGTGCTAGTGGTTTGCCATTTTTCAGGGGACCCCCCGAAAACATTCAGTACTTC. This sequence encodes CASGLPFFRGPPENIQYF. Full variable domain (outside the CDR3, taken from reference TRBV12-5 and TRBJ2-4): DARVTQTPRHKVTEMGQEVTMRCQPILGHNTVFWYRQTMMQGLELLAYFRNRAPLDDSGMPKDRFSAEMPDATLATLKIQPSEPRDSAVYFCASGLPFFRGPPENIQYFGAGTRLSVL.